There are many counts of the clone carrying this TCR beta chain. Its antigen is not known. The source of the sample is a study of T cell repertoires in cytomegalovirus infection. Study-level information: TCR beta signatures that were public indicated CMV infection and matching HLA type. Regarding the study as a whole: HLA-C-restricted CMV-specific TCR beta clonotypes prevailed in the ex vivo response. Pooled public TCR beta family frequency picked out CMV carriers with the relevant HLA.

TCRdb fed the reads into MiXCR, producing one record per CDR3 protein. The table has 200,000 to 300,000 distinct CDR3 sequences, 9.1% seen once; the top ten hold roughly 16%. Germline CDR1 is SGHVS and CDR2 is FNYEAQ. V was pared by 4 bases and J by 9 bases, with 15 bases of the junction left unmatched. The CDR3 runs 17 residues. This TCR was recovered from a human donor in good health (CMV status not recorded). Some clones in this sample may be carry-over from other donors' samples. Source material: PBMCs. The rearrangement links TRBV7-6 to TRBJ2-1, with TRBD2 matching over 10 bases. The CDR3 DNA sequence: TGTGCCAGCAGCTCGACGCCCGGGACTAGCGTCGTCGGTGAGCAGTTCTTC. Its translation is CASSSTPGTSVVGEQFF. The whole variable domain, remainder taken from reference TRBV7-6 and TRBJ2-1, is GAGVSQSPRYKVTKRGQDVALRCDPISGHVSLYWYRQALGQGPEFLTYFNYEAQQDKSGLPNDRFSAERPEGSISTLTIQRTEQRDSAMYRCASSSTPGTSVVGEQFFGPGTRLTVL.